Listed below are T cell receptor beta chains from one sample, sequenced in a study of cytotoxic CD8 clonotypes in ibrutinib-treated CLL. Assay: immunoSEQ multiplex PCR; the TCRdb copy retains only in-frame clones and omits some. The sample lists 250,000 or so clones; less than 75% were seen once. Sequences were derived from PBMCs, sampled after 24 months of ibrutinib treatment. The receptors stem from a human donor with chronic lymphocytic leukemia. Both conserved end residues are part of each CDR3. The order of the fields is CDR3 DNA, CDR3 protein, J gene, V gene, D gene, clone size. D genes are given only for firm matches. Size values are once, few and many counts, or a class for expanded clones, and some rows have none.

CDR3nt: TGTGCCTGGAGTCTCGCCCAGGGTTTGTGGTTCTTC; CDR3aa: CAWSLAQGLWFF; j_gene: TRBJ2-1; v_gene: TRBV30; d_gene: -; abundance: -
CDR3nt: TGTGCCAGCAGCTTACGCGGTCGGCCAGCCCTTAACACTGAAGCTTTCTTT; CDR3aa: CASSLRGRPALNTEAFF; j_gene: TRBJ1-1; v_gene: TRBV11-2; d_gene: -; abundance: -
CDR3nt: TGTGCCAGCAGCGTAGGTGGTAGAAGTCACAATGAGCAGTTCTTC; CDR3aa: CASSVGGRSHNEQFF; j_gene: TRBJ2-1; v_gene: TRBV9; d_gene: -; abundance: -
CDR3nt: TGTGCCAGCAGCTTAGCCCTGGGGAACAATGAGCAGTTCTTC; CDR3aa: CASSLALGNNEQFF; j_gene: TRBJ2-1; v_gene: TRBV7-2; d_gene: -; abundance: once
CDR3nt: TGTGCCAGTGGGGGAGCTAACTATGGCTACACCTTC; CDR3aa: CASGGANYGYTF; j_gene: TRBJ1-2; v_gene: TRBV25-1; d_gene: -; abundance: -
CDR3nt: TGTGCCAGTAGTAATATCGAGGGGGACACTGAAGCTTTCTTT; CDR3aa: CASSNIEGDTEAFF; j_gene: TRBJ1-1; v_gene: TRBV19; d_gene: -; abundance: -
CDR3nt: TGTGCCAGCAGCTGGGGCACCGTCGAGCAGTACTTC; CDR3aa: CASSWGTVEQYF; j_gene: TRBJ2-7; v_gene: TRBV7-9; d_gene: -; abundance: -
CDR3nt: TGTGCCAGCAGCTTAAGCGGGAGACTAGTCTACGAGCAGTACTTC; CDR3aa: CASSLSGRLVYEQYF; j_gene: TRBJ2-7; v_gene: TRBV7-2; d_gene: TRBD2; abundance: -
CDR3nt: TGTGCCAGCAGCGTAGCGGGGGTCCAAAATCAGCCCCAGCATTTT; CDR3aa: CASSVAGVQNQPQHF; j_gene: TRBJ1-5; v_gene: TRBV9; d_gene: -; abundance: -
CDR3nt: TGTGCCAGCAGAAGGACAGGGGCCCCACAAGAGACCCAGTACTTC; CDR3aa: CASRRTGAPQETQYF; j_gene: TRBJ2-5; v_gene: TRBV2; d_gene: TRBD1; abundance: -
CDR3nt: TGCGCCAGCAGCCAAGGTTTTCCTAGCGGGAGGGCCGTTGAGGACTTC; CDR3aa: CASSQGFPSGRAVEDF; j_gene: TRBJ2-7; v_gene: TRBV4-1; d_gene: TRBD2; abundance: -
CDR3nt: TGTGCCAGCAGTTTATCCCCCTCCCCCAATCAGCCCCAGCATTTT; CDR3aa: CASSLSPSPNQPQHF; j_gene: TRBJ1-5; v_gene: TRBV27; d_gene: -; abundance: -
CDR3nt: TGTGCCAGCGGGATGTGGGGCGGACAAATCTCTGGGGCCAACGTCCTGACTTTC; CDR3aa: CASGMWGGQISGANVLTF; j_gene: TRBJ2-6; v_gene: TRBV19; d_gene: -; abundance: -
CDR3nt: TGCGCCAGCAGCTTGGAGCCAGCTAGATATGGCTACACCTTC; CDR3aa: CASSLEPARYGYTF; j_gene: TRBJ1-2; v_gene: TRBV5-1; d_gene: -; abundance: -
CDR3nt: TGTGCCAGCAGCTCCGGGACGTCCCTCTCTGGGGCCAACGTCCTGACTTTC; CDR3aa: CASSSGTSLSGANVLTF; j_gene: TRBJ2-6; v_gene: TRBV9; d_gene: -; abundance: -
CDR3nt: TGTGCCAGCAGCTTAGTCCTGGTTAGCACAGATACGCAGTATTTT; CDR3aa: CASSLVLVSTDTQYF; j_gene: TRBJ2-3; v_gene: TRBV7-6; d_gene: -; abundance: -
CDR3nt: TGTGCCTGGAGCGACGGGACCGGGGACGACGAGCAGTACTTC; CDR3aa: CAWSDGTGDDEQYF; j_gene: TRBJ2-7; v_gene: TRBV30; d_gene: -; abundance: -
CDR3nt: TGTGCCACCAGAGGGATAACGGCAGGGTATAACTATGGCTACACCTTC; CDR3aa: CATRGITAGYNYGYTF; j_gene: TRBJ1-2; v_gene: TRBV15; d_gene: -; abundance: -
CDR3nt: TGTGCCAGCAGTTTAGCGACAGGGAAGAGCAATCAGCCCCAGCATTTT; CDR3aa: CASSLATGKSNQPQHF; j_gene: TRBJ1-5; v_gene: TRBV28; d_gene: TRBD1; abundance: -
CDR3nt: TGCAGCGCTGACCCAACAAGCACAGATACGCAGTATTTT; CDR3aa: CSADPTSTDTQYF; j_gene: TRBJ2-3; v_gene: TRBV29-1; d_gene: -; abundance: -
CDR3nt: TGTGCCAGCAGTAGTCAACGGGGGGAGACCCAGTACTTC; CDR3aa: CASSSQRGETQYF; j_gene: TRBJ2-5; v_gene: TRBV6-5; d_gene: -; abundance: few
CDR3nt: TGCGCCAGCAGTCTGGATTCTCGGGGGCACTTATACGAGCAGTACTTC; CDR3aa: CASSLDSRGHLYEQYF; j_gene: TRBJ2-7; v_gene: TRBV28; d_gene: -; abundance: -
CDR3nt: TGTGCCAGCGCCGGGGTCCACACTGAAGCTTTCTTT; CDR3aa: CASAGVHTEAFF; j_gene: TRBJ1-1; v_gene: TRBV27; d_gene: -; abundance: -
CDR3nt: TGTGCCAGCACCACGAGCAGGACAAACCACTATGGCTACACCTTC; CDR3aa: CASTTSRTNHYGYTF; j_gene: TRBJ1-2; v_gene: TRBV6-6; d_gene: -; abundance: once
CDR3nt: TGTGCCAGCAGCCAAGAAACCGAGCAGTACTTC; CDR3aa: CASSQETEQYF; j_gene: TRBJ2-7; v_gene: TRBV14; d_gene: -; abundance: -
CDR3nt: TGTGCCAGCAGTTACAGGGCTACCTACAACGAGCAGTACTTC; CDR3aa: CASSYRATYNEQYF; j_gene: TRBJ2-7; v_gene: TRBV6-5; d_gene: -; abundance: -
CDR3nt: TGCAGCGTTGAAGATCCTGGATTCACAGATACGCAGTATTTT; CDR3aa: CSVEDPGFTDTQYF; j_gene: TRBJ2-3; v_gene: TRBV29-1; d_gene: -; abundance: -
CDR3nt: TGTGCCAGTAGTTTATCCGGGACTAGCGGGCTCTCCGGGGAGCTGTTTTTT; CDR3aa: CASSLSGTSGLSGELFF; j_gene: TRBJ2-2; v_gene: TRBV19; d_gene: TRBD2; abundance: -